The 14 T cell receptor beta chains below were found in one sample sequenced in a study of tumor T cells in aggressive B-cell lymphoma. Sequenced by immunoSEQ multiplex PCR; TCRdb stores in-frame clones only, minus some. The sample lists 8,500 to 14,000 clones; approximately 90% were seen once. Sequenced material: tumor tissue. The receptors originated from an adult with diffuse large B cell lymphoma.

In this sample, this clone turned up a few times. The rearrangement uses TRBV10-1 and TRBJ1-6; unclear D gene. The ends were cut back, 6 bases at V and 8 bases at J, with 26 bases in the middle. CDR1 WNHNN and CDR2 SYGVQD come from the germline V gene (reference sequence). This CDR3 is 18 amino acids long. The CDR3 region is CASRENLSLVGEYSPLHF. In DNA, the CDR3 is TGCGCCAGCAGAGAAAACCTCTCCCTGGTCGGGGAATATTCACCCCTCCACTTT.

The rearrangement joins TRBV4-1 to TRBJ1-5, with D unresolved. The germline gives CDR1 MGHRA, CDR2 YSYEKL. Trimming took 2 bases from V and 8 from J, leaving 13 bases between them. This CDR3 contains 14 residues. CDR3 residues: CASSQNLRREPQHF. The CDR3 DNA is TGCGCCAGCAGCCAAAATCTCAGGAGGGAGCCCCAGCATTTT.

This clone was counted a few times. The CDR3 region is CASSPRNTEAFF. Written as DNA, the CDR3 is TGTGCCAGCAGCCCTCGGAACACTGAAGCTTTCTTT. The rearrangement uses TRBV28 and TRBJ1-1; no clear D gene. V was cut by 6 bases and J by 1 base, with 6 bases left in between. The CDR3 totals 12 residues. Per the germline V gene, CDR1 is MDHEN and CDR2 is SYDVKM.

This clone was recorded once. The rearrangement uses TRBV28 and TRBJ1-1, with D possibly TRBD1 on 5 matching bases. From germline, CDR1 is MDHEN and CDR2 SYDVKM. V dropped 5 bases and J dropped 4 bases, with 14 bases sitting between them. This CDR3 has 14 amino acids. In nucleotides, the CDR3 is TGTGCCAGCAGTGCCGGAGGGGCCAGCACTGAAGCTTTCTTT. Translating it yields CASSAGGASTEAFF.

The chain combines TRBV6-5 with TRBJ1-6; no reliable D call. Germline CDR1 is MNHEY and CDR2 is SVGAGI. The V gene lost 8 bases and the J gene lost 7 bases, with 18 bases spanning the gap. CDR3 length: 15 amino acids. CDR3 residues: CASSSSLTVNSPLHF. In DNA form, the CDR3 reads TGTGCCAGCTCGTCATCCCTTACTGTAAATTCACCCCTCCACTTT.

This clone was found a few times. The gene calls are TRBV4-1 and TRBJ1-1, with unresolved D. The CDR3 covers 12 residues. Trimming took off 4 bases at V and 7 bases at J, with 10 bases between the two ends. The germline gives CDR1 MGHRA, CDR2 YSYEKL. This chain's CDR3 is CASSRGRFEAFF. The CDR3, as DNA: TGCGCCAGCAGCCGAGGGAGATTTGAAGCTTTCTTT.

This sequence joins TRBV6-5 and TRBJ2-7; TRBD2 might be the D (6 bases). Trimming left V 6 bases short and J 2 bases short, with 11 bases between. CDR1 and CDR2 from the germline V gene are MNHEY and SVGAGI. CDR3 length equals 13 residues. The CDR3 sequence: CASREGWAYEQYF. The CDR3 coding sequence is TGTGCCAGCAGGGAGGGGTGGGCCTACGAGCAGTACTTC.

In DNA, the CDR3 is TGTGCCAGCAGCTTGGGACTAGGGGCTTGGACTGAAGCTTTCTTT. It yields the protein CASSLGLGAWTEAFF. The chain links TRBV5-6 to TRBJ1-1; D is perhaps TRBD1 (5 bases). V was trimmed by 0 bases and J by 5 bases, leaving 14 bases between them. The CDR3 is 15 residues long. Germline lookup yields CDR1 SGHDT and CDR2 YYEEEE.

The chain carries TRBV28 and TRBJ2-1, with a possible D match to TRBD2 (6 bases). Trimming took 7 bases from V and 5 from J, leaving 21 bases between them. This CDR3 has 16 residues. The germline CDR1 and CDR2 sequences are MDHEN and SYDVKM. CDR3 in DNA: TGTGCCAGCACCCTGATACGGGGGACGCCCGACAATGAGCAGTTCTTC. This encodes CASTLIRGTPDNEQFF.

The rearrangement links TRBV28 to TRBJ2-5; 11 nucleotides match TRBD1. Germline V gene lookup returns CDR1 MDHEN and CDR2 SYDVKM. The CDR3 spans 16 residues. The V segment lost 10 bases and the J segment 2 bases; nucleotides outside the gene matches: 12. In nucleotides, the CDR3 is TGTGCCACCGTGGACAGGGGGCGCCGCAAACAAGAGACCCAGTACTTC. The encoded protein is CATVDRGRRKQETQYF.

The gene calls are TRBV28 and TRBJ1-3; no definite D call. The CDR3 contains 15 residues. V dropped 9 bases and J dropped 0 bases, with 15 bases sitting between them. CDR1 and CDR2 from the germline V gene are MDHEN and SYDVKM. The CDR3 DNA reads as TGTGCCAGTTCTTTACTAGGGTCCTCTGGAAACACCATATATTTT. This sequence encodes CASSLLGSSGNTIYF.

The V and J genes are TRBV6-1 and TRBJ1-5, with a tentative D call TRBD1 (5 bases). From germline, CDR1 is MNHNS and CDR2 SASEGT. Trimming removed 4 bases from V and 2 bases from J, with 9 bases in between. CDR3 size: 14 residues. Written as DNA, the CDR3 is TGTGCCAGCAGTGTCGAAGGGGGCAATCAGCCCCAGCATTTT. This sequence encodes CASSVEGGNQPQHF.

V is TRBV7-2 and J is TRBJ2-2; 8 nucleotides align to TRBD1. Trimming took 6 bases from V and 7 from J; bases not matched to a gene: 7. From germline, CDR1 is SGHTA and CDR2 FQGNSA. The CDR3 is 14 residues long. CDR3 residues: CASSMAGGYGELFF. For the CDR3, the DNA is TGTGCCAGCAGTATGGCAGGGGGCTACGGGGAGCTGTTTTTT.

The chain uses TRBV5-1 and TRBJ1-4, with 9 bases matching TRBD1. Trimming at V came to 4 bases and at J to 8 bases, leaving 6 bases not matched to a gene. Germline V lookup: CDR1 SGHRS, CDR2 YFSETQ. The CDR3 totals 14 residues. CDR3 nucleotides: TGCGCCAGCAGCCCTGGACAGGGGCGAGAAAAACTGTTTTTT. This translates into CASSPGQGREKLFF.